This TCR beta chain was identified in a study of identical twins. The CDR3 runs 17 residues. The V gene lost 6 bases and the J gene lost 2 bases, with 22 bases spanning the gap. Germline V gives CDR1 SGHRS, CDR2 YFSETQ. This clonotype was counted at least ten times. TCRdb redid the calling of the 5' RACE reads with MiXCR, one entry per CDR3 protein. The sample has about 330,000 distinct CDR3 sequences; about 12% are singletons. The data also belong to a second study, concerning yellow fever vaccine responses in identical twins.

This chain links TRBV5-1 with TRBJ2-3, with D maybe TRBD1 (5 bases). The sequenced sample was CD8+ T cells sorted from blood. This TCR derives from a woman aged 18-30 years in good health. CDR3 DNA: TGCGCCAGCAACACAGGAGTTTCGATCTCCTACACAGATACGCAGTATTTT. Its protein is CASNTGVSISYTDTQYF.